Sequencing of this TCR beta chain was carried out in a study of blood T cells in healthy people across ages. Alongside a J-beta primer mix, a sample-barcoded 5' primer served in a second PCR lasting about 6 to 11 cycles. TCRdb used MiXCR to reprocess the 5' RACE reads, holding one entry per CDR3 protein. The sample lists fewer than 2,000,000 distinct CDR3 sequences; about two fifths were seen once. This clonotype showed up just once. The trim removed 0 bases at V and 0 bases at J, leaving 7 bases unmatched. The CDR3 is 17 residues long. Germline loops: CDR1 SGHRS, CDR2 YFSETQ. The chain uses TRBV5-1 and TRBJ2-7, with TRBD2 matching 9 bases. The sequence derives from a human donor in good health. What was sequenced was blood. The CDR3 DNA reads TGCGCCAGCAGCTTGGTGTCTAGCGGGGCCCTCTCCTACGAGCAGTACTTC. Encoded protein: CASSLVSSGALSYEQYF.